This T cell receptor beta chain was captured by sequencing in a study of breast tumors, draining lymph nodes, adjacent tissues. General observations from the study: Luminal-like breast cancer showed significantly higher tumor–nontumor repertoire similarity than basal-like.

For this clonotype: Antigen specificity is unknown.

TCRdb used MiXCR to reprocess the multiplex PCR reads, holding one entry per CDR3 protein. The sample has around 14,000 distinct CDR3 sequences, about 60% seen once. From germline, CDR1 is LNHNV and CDR2 YYDKDF (reference sequence). The length of the CDR3 is 13 residues. V was trimmed by 5 bases and J by 1 base, leaving 6 bases between them. Input material: tumor-adjacent breast tissue. The rearrangement uses TRBV15 and TRBJ2-4; possible D gene TRBD1, 5 bases. The receptor was derived from a female donor with breast cancer. Some clones in this sample may be carry-over from other donors' samples. CDR3 sequence reads: CATSAGAKNIQYF. The CDR3 nucleotides read TGTGCCACCAGCGCAGGGGCCAAAAACATTCAGTACTTC. The full variable domain, in which reference TRBV15 and TRBJ2-4 provide the parts outside the CDR3, is DAMVIQNPRYQVTQFGKPVTLSCSQTLNHNVMYWYQQKSSQAPKLLFHYYDKDFNNEADTPDNFQSRRPNTSFCFLDIRSPGLGDTAMYLCATSAGAKNIQYFGAGTRLSVL.